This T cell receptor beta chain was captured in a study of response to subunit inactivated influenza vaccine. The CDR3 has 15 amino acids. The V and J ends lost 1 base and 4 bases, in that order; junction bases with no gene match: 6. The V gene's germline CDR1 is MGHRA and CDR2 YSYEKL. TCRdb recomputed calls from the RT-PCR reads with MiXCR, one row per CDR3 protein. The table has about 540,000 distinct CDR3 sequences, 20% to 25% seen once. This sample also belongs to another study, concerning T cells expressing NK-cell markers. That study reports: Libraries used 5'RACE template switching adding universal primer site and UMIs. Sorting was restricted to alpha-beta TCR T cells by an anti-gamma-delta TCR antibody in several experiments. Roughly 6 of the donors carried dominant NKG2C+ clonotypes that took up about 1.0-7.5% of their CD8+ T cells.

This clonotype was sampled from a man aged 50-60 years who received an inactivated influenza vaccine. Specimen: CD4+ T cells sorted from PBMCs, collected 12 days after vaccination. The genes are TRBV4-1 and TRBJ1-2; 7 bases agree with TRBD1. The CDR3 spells CASSQGHGTAYGYTF. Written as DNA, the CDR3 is TGCGCCAGCAGCCAAGGGCACGGGACAGCCTATGGCTACACCTTC.